The next 21 T cell receptor beta chains were all read from a single sample in a study of blood T cell repertoires in COVID-19 (dated by TCRdb to 2018 to 2021). Libraries were constructed by the immunoSEQ multiplex PCR assay. TCRdb took this table from immuneACCESS and kept in-frame rearrangements with V and J called. Such tables lack part of the clones; where checked against another copy, unresolved V genes explain under half of the gap, and the rest is unexplained. The sample table records some 300,000 clones; approximately 88% of these occur just once. The top ten clones comprise 5.5% to 8.5% of the sample. The sequenced sample consisted of peripheral blood. Every receptor here comes from a woman aged 25 to 39 who had recovered from COVID-19.

This clone has just one count. CDR3 bases: TGTGCCAGCATAAGGAACCGGGACAGCTCCTACGAGCAGTACTTC. This gives the protein CASIRNRDSSYEQYF. This rearrangement joins TRBV2 to TRBJ2-7, with 7 bases aligning to TRBD1. V lost 7 bases to trimming and J lost 0 bases; unmatched junction nucleotides: 9. CDR1 and CDR2 (germline): SNHLY, FYNNEI. The CDR3 has 15 amino acids.

This chain connects TRBV7-8 to TRBJ2-7; 8 nucleotides agree with TRBD1. The V segment lost 5 bases and the J segment 9 bases; nucleotides outside the gene matches: 12. The CDR3 has 14 residues. Per germline, CDR1 SGHVS and CDR2 FQNEAQ. The CDR3 DNA follows: TGTGCCAGCAGCAAGTGGACACAGGGGGGTGTGCAGTACTTC. Its translation: CASSKWTQGGVQYF.

The gene calls are TRBV7-3 and TRBJ2-2, with D possibly being TRBD1 (6 bases). Germline V gene data show CDR1 as SGHTA and CDR2 as FQGTGA. V dropped 3 bases and J dropped 0 bases, with 11 bases sitting between them. The CDR3 has 16 amino acids. CDR3 sequence: CASSFPRTANTGELFF. The CDR3 DNA is TGTGCCAGCAGCTTCCCCCGGACAGCGAACACCGGGGAGCTGTTTTTT.

This clone was counted between two and nine times. The V and J genes are TRBV7-2 and TRBJ1-5; no definite D call. CDR3 length equals 13 residues. Germline CDR1 SGHTA, CDR2 FQGNSA. Trimming left V 2 bases short and J 7 bases short, with 9 bases between. The CDR3 reads CASSLLVGQPQHF. The CDR3, as DNA: TGTGCCAGCAGCTTACTTGTGGGCCAGCCCCAGCATTTT.

J is TRBJ2-7 and V is TRBV5-1; 7 bases align to TRBD1. CDR1 and CDR2 (germline): SGHRS, YFSETQ. V lost 2 bases and J lost 1; bases outside the gene matches: 6. CDR3 length equals 15 residues. This CDR3 is CASSLPGTVSYEQYF. In DNA, the CDR3 is TGCGCCAGCAGCTTACCCGGGACAGTTTCCTACGAGCAGTACTTC.

The rearrangement links TRBV30 to TRBJ1-2, with 7 bases identical to TRBD1. Losses at the gene ends were 3 bases for V and 6 bases for J; bases not matched to a gene: 13. Germline V gives CDR1 GTSNPN, CDR2 SVGIG (reference sequence). The CDR3 runs to 15 residues. The DNA of the CDR3 is TGTGCCTGGAGCCTTGAACCCACAGGGGAAAATGGCTACACCTTC. This sequence encodes CAWSLEPTGENGYTF.

Worth noting for this clone: This specimen includes other DNA sequences encoding the same CDR3. The gene calls are TRBV27 and TRBJ2-7; 11 nucleotides align to TRBD1. Germline V gene sequence: CDR1 MNHEY, CDR2 SMNVEV (reference sequence). The J segment lost 3 bases and the V segment lost 3 bases, leaving 1 base of the junction unmatched. There are 14 residues in the CDR3. Written as DNA, the CDR3 is TGTGCCAGCAGTTTTGGGACAGGGGGCTACGAGCAGTACTTC. This encodes CASSFGTGGYEQYF.

This clone was recorded at least ten times. The chain links TRBV12-2 to TRBJ1-1; the D call TRBD1 from the table was never checked on the DNA. TRBV12-2 is labeled a pseudogene. This CDR3 contains 14 residues. CDR3 sequence: CASRLQGANTEAFF. CDR3 nucleotides: TGTGCAAGTCGCTTACAGGGGGCGAACACTGAAGCTTTCTTT.

The chain couples TRBV7-8 to TRBJ2-7; D is unresolved. Trimming removed 1 base at V and 2 bases at J, with 9 bases between. Germline CDR1 reads SGHVS; CDR2 reads FQNEAQ. The CDR3 is 14 residues long. CDR3 residues: CASSLGRQAYEQYF. The CDR3 region has the DNA TGTGCCAGCAGCTTAGGCAGGCAGGCCTACGAGCAGTACTTC.

The chain joins TRBV25-1 to TRBJ2-3, with 9 bases matching TRBD1. This CDR3 is 13 amino acids long. Looked up from germline, CDR1 is MGHDK and CDR2 is SYGVNS. J was trimmed by 9 bases and V by 1 base; bases with no gene match: 2. Here the CDR3 reads CASSELGQGTQYF. The CDR3 region has the DNA TGTGCCAGCAGTGAATTAGGACAGGGGACGCAGTATTTT.

This chain connects TRBV28 to TRBJ2-7, with D unclear. Trimming took 6 bases from V and 2 from J, leaving 17 bases between them. The length of the CDR3 is 15 residues. Germline loops: CDR1 MDHEN, CDR2 SYDVKM. Here the CDR3 reads CASRRPHQVTYEQYF. DNA of the CDR3: TGTGCCAGCAGGCGACCCCACCAGGTTACCTACGAGCAGTACTTC.

The CDR3 region is CASSVGADRAQETQYF. Written as DNA, the CDR3 is TGCGCCAGCAGCGTAGGGGCGGACAGGGCGCAGGAGACCCAGTACTTC. The chain couples TRBV5-1 to TRBJ2-5; TRBD1 aligns across 8 bases. The CDR3 loop spans 16 amino acids. Germline CDR1 SGHRS, CDR2 YFSETQ. Losses at the gene ends were 4 bases for V and 5 bases for J; bases not matched to a gene: 13. Together with reference TRBV5-1 and TRBJ2-5, the CDR3 gives the full variable domain: KAGVTQTPRYLIKTRGQQVTLSCSPISGHRSVSWYQQTPGQGLQFLFEYFSETQRNKGNFPGRFSGRQFSNSRSEMNVSTLELGDSALYLCASSVGADRAQETQYFGPGTRLLVL.

The gene calls are TRBV24-1 and TRBJ2-1; D is uncertain. V was cut by 5 bases and J by 0 bases, with 13 bases left in between. Germline loops: CDR1 KGHDR, CDR2 SFDVKD. The CDR3 has 16 residues. The CDR3, as DNA: TGTGCCACCAGTGCCCGATTCCGGAGCTCCTACAATGAGCAGTTCTTC. Translation gives CATSARFRSSYNEQFF.

V and J are TRBV24-1 and TRBJ2-1; 11 bases line up with TRBD1. Per the germline V gene, CDR1 is KGHDR and CDR2 is SFDVKD. V lost 9 bases, J lost 7 bases, and 10 bases stayed unmatched. CDR3 length equals 15 residues. The CDR3 sequence: CATGQGAPSGNEQFF. DNA of the CDR3: TGTGCCACCGGACAGGGGGCCCCCTCTGGTAATGAGCAGTTCTTC.

CDR3 DNA: TGTGCCAGCAGCCCCCGACGGAGACAAGAGACCCAGTACTTC. It encodes CASSPRRRQETQYF. This chain connects TRBV7-8 to TRBJ2-5; D remains unclear. This CDR3 comprises 14 residues. Per germline, CDR1 SGHVS and CDR2 FQNEAQ. V lost 5 bases and J 2 bases, leaving 12 bases between the germline ends.

This clone was recorded only once. V usage is TRBV5-4 and J usage is TRBJ1-3; possible D gene TRBD1, 6 bases. The CDR3 runs 15 residues. Germline V gene lookup returns CDR1 SGHNT and CDR2 YYREEE (reference sequence). The V gene lost 0 bases and the J gene lost 2 bases, with 9 bases spanning the gap. CDR3 sequence reads: CASSLEQGAGNTIYF. The CDR3 nucleotides read TGTGCCAGCAGCTTGGAACAGGGAGCTGGAAACACCATATATTTT.

The chain links TRBV5-1 to TRBJ2-6; 9 bases fit TRBD1. J was trimmed by 0 bases and V by 1 base; bases with no gene match: 8. This CDR3 has 19 residues. In germline, CDR1 is SGHRS, CDR2 YFSETQ. CDR3 in amino acids: CASSLSSRTGVSGANVLTF. The CDR3 region has the DNA TGCGCCAGCAGCTTGTCTAGTCGGACAGGGGTCTCTGGGGCCAACGTCCTGACTTTC.

V usage is TRBV6-5 and J usage is TRBJ2-1; D perhaps matches TRBD1 (6 bases). V lost 8 bases, J lost 3 bases, and 17 bases lay in between. CDR1 is MNHEY, CDR2 SVGAGI, per germline. The CDR3 contains 15 residues. The CDR3 spells CASETGLLIYNEQFF. CDR3 nucleotide sequence: TGTGCCAGCGAAACAGGGCTACTCATCTACAATGAGCAGTTCTTC.

V gene TRBV28 combines with J gene TRBJ1-4, with D unclear. CDR1 is MDHEN, CDR2 SYDVKM, per germline. Trimming left V 1 base short and J 6 bases short, with 9 bases between. This CDR3 has 14 amino acids. CDR3 protein: CASSLLLSYEKLFF. Here the CDR3 DNA reads TGTGCCAGCAGTTTATTGTTGTCGTATGAAAAACTGTTTTTT.

Notes on this clone: Different DNA sequences within this sample yield the same CDR3. This chain connects TRBV11-2 to TRBJ2-7, with 8 bases fitting TRBD1. Germline CDR1 reads SGHAT; CDR2 reads FQNNGV. The trim removed 3 bases at V and 3 bases at J, leaving 1 base unmatched. This CDR3 is built from 13 residues. In DNA form, the CDR3 reads TGTGCCAGCAGCTTTGGACAGGGCTACGAGCAGTACTTC. This sequence encodes CASSFGQGYEQYF.

The CDR3 region is CASMGQGASKNIQYF. The CDR3 region has the DNA TGTGCCAGCATGGGCCAGGGGGCGAGCAAAAACATTCAGTACTTC. The rearrangement links TRBV2 to TRBJ2-4, with TRBD1 identical over 8 bases. The CDR3 sequence is 15 residues long. Trimming took 7 bases from V and 3 from J; bases not matched to a gene: 8. Per germline, CDR1 SNHLY and CDR2 FYNNEI.